A selection of T cell receptor beta chains follows, all from one sample in a study of shared clonotypes between healthy human individuals. Libraries were prepared by immunoSEQ multiplex PCR; TCRdb keeps only in-frame clonotypes and omits some of them. The table lists some 2.3 million clones, 93% of them singletons. The material sequenced was naive CD4+ T cells from PBMCs. The receptors here all came from a man aged 18-30 years in good health. Some clones in this sample may be carry-over from other donors' samples. CDR3s include the opening cysteine and the closing phenylalanine or tryptophan. The order of the fields is V gene, clone size, J gene, D gene, CDR3 protein, CDR3 DNA. A D gene is named only where the DNA matches it firmly. The size field is filled for only some rows; it gives once, few, many or a size class.

v_call: TRBV5-1; clone_size: NA; j_call: TRBJ2-5; d_call: NA; cdr3_aa: CASSAETVIQETQYF; cdr3_nt: TGCGCCAGCAGCGCGGAGACAGTCATACAAGAGACCCAGTACTTC
v_call: TRBV18; clone_size: NA; j_call: TRBJ1-1; d_call: NA; cdr3_aa: CASSRDGNTEAFF; cdr3_nt: TGTGCCAGCTCACGTGACGGGAACACTGAAGCTTTCTTT
v_call: TRBV5-6; clone_size: NA; j_call: TRBJ1-1; d_call: NA; cdr3_aa: CASSLGPGVDTEAFF; cdr3_nt: TGTGCCAGCAGCTTAGGGCCGGGGGTCGACACTGAAGCTTTCTTT
v_call: TRBV5-1; clone_size: NA; j_call: TRBJ2-1; d_call: TRBD2; cdr3_aa: CASSLDGTRRLNEQFF; cdr3_nt: TGCGCCAGCAGCTTGGACGGGACTAGAAGGTTGAATGAGCAGTTCTTC
v_call: TRBV5-4; clone_size: NA; j_call: TRBJ2-2; d_call: NA; cdr3_aa: CASSPDAGGGELFF; cdr3_nt: TGTGCCAGCAGCCCCGACGCGGGTGGCGGGGAGCTGTTTTTT
v_call: TRBV5-1; clone_size: NA; j_call: TRBJ1-4; d_call: NA; cdr3_aa: CASSLGGAGEKLFF; cdr3_nt: TGCGCCAGCAGCTTGGGGGGCGCGGGTGAAAAACTGTTTTTT
v_call: TRBV5-8; clone_size: NA; j_call: TRBJ2-7; d_call: TRBD1; cdr3_aa: CASSLPGRGLRNEQYF; cdr3_nt: TGTGCCAGCAGCTTGCCCGGCAGGGGGTTACGGAACGAGCAGTACTTC
v_call: TRBV7-2; clone_size: NA; j_call: TRBJ2-3; d_call: NA; cdr3_aa: CASGSDGLDTQYF; cdr3_nt: TGTGCCAGCGGCTCCGACGGTTTAGATACGCAGTATTTT
v_call: TRBV28; clone_size: NA; j_call: TRBJ2-7; d_call: NA; cdr3_aa: CASSAPLDEQYF; cdr3_nt: TGTGCCAGCAGTGCCCCCCTGGACGAGCAGTACTTC
v_call: TRBV9; clone_size: NA; j_call: TRBJ2-1; d_call: TRBD2; cdr3_aa: CASSVVSSGEQFF; cdr3_nt: TGTGCCAGCAGCGTAGTATCTAGCGGTGAGCAGTTCTTC
v_call: TRBV12-5; clone_size: NA; j_call: TRBJ2-2; d_call: TRBD1; cdr3_aa: CASGQGQGATGELFF; cdr3_nt: TGTGCTAGTGGCCAGGGACAGGGGGCAACCGGGGAGCTGTTTTTT
v_call: TRBV9; clone_size: NA; j_call: TRBJ2-5; d_call: NA; cdr3_aa: CASSARTGYQETQYF; cdr3_nt: TGTGCCAGCAGCGCCCGAACAGGTTACCAAGAGACCCAGTACTTC
v_call: TRBV7-3; clone_size: NA; j_call: TRBJ1-1; d_call: NA; cdr3_aa: CASSLIRDTEAFF; cdr3_nt: TGTGCCAGCAGCTTAATACGGGACACTGAAGCTTTCTTT
v_call: TRBV11-1; clone_size: NA; j_call: TRBJ1-2; d_call: TRBD1; cdr3_aa: CASSRDSYGYTF; cdr3_nt: TGTGCCAGCAGCCGGGACAGCTATGGCTACACCTTC
v_call: TRBV12-5; clone_size: NA; j_call: TRBJ2-1; d_call: TRBD1; cdr3_aa: CASGLEPGTGEFF; cdr3_nt: TGTGCTAGTGGTTTGGAACCGGGGACAGGGGAGTTCTTC
v_call: TRBV19; clone_size: NA; j_call: TRBJ2-5; d_call: NA; cdr3_aa: CASSGLGVGETQYF; cdr3_nt: TGTGCCAGTAGTGGACTGGGGGTAGGGGAGACCCAGTACTTC
v_call: TRBV5-4; clone_size: NA; j_call: TRBJ1-2; d_call: TRBD1; cdr3_aa: CASSVGQVRYTF; cdr3_nt: TGTGCCAGCAGCGTCGGACAGGTTAGATACACCTTC
v_call: TRBV2; clone_size: NA; j_call: TRBJ2-3; d_call: NA; cdr3_aa: CASSQNPDTQYF; cdr3_nt: TGTGCCAGCAGTCAGAATCCAGATACGCAGTATTTT
v_call: TRBV5-4; clone_size: NA; j_call: TRBJ2-7; d_call: NA; cdr3_aa: CASSQGPGLVTYEQYF; cdr3_nt: TGTGCCAGCTCCCAAGGACCGGGACTGGTAACTTACGAGCAGTACTTC
v_call: TRBV5-1; clone_size: NA; j_call: TRBJ2-7; d_call: TRBD2; cdr3_aa: CASSLREGLEQYF; cdr3_nt: TGCGCCAGCAGCTTGCGGGAGGGCCTCGAGCAGTACTTC
v_call: TRBV18; clone_size: NA; j_call: TRBJ2-1; d_call: TRBD2; cdr3_aa: CASSPRLAGNNEQFF; cdr3_nt: TGTGCCAGCTCACCGAGACTAGCGGGGAACAATGAGCAGTTCTTC
v_call: TRBV6-6; clone_size: NA; j_call: TRBJ1-1; d_call: TRBD1; cdr3_aa: CASSGTGGDGGTEAFF; cdr3_nt: TGTGCCAGCAGCGGGACAGGGGGGGACGGGGGCACTGAAGCTTTCTTT
v_call: TRBV28; clone_size: NA; j_call: TRBJ1-1; d_call: NA; cdr3_aa: CASRWGRQSNTEAFF; cdr3_nt: TGTGCCAGCAGATGGGGGCGACAGAGCAACACTGAAGCTTTCTTT
v_call: TRBV2; clone_size: NA; j_call: TRBJ2-1; d_call: TRBD2; cdr3_aa: CASTYSRTSGYNEQFF; cdr3_nt: TGTGCCAGCACATATTCTCGGACTAGCGGATACAATGAGCAGTTCTTC
v_call: TRBV7-7; clone_size: NA; j_call: TRBJ2-7; d_call: TRBD2; cdr3_aa: CASSPTLAENYEQYF; cdr3_nt: TGTGCCAGCAGCCCAACCCTAGCGGAGAACTACGAGCAGTACTTC
v_call: TRBV5-1; clone_size: NA; j_call: TRBJ2-1; d_call: NA; cdr3_aa: CASSQQAGFEQFF; cdr3_nt: TGCGCCAGCAGCCAACAGGCCGGGTTTGAGCAGTTCTTC
v_call: TRBV15; clone_size: once; j_call: TRBJ2-1; d_call: TRBD1; cdr3_aa: CATSRDRQGREFF; cdr3_nt: TGTGCCACCAGCAGAGACCGACAGGGCCGGGAGTTCTTC
v_call: TRBV6-5; clone_size: NA; j_call: TRBJ1-3; d_call: NA; cdr3_aa: CASKLAGSSGNTIYF; cdr3_nt: TGTGCCAGCAAACTAGCGGGGTCCTCTGGAAACACCATATATTTT
v_call: TRBV27; clone_size: NA; j_call: TRBJ2-3; d_call: NA; cdr3_aa: CASTRQFTDTQYF; cdr3_nt: TGTGCCAGCACCAGACAGTTCACAGATACGCAGTATTTT
v_call: TRBV7-9; clone_size: once; j_call: TRBJ1-2; d_call: TRBD1; cdr3_aa: CASSIGTGVWGYTF; cdr3_nt: TGTGCCAGCAGCATCGGGACAGGGGTTTGGGGCTACACCTTC
v_call: TRBV4-3; clone_size: once; j_call: TRBJ2-7; d_call: TRBD1; cdr3_aa: CASSQGDRAGEQYF; cdr3_nt: TGCGCCAGCAGCCAAGGGGACAGGGCGGGGGAGCAGTACTTC
v_call: TRBV10-3; clone_size: once; j_call: TRBJ2-7; d_call: TRBD1; cdr3_aa: CAISDGTGPYEQYF; cdr3_nt: TGTGCCATCAGTGATGGGACAGGGCCCTACGAGCAGTACTTC
v_call: TRBV5-1; clone_size: NA; j_call: TRBJ2-1; d_call: TRBD1; cdr3_aa: CASSPEGQVGNEQFF; cdr3_nt: TGCGCCAGCAGCCCGGAGGGACAGGTGGGCAATGAGCAGTTCTTC
v_call: TRBV7-9; clone_size: once; j_call: TRBJ2-2; d_call: NA; cdr3_aa: CASGSWENTGELFF; cdr3_nt: TGTGCCAGCGGGAGTTGGGAAAACACCGGGGAGCTGTTTTTT
v_call: TRBV4-2; clone_size: NA; j_call: TRBJ2-1; d_call: NA; cdr3_aa: CASSRKAGVSYNEQFF; cdr3_nt: TGTGCCAGCAGCAGAAAAGCGGGTGTCTCCTACAATGAGCAGTTCTTC
v_call: TRBV5-1; clone_size: NA; j_call: TRBJ1-3; d_call: NA; cdr3_aa: CASSSAPGRLAGNTIYF; cdr3_nt: TGCGCCAGCAGCTCGGCCCCGGGGCGCCTGGCTGGAAACACCATATATTTT
v_call: TRBV5-1; clone_size: NA; j_call: TRBJ2-1; d_call: TRBD2; cdr3_aa: CASSPYLGLAGGNEQFF; cdr3_nt: TGCGCCAGCAGCCCCTACCTGGGACTAGCGGGAGGGAATGAGCAGTTCTTC
v_call: TRBV11-3; clone_size: NA; j_call: TRBJ2-1; d_call: TRBD2; cdr3_aa: CASSRSYREVEQFF; cdr3_nt: TGTGCCAGCAGCCGCTCTTACCGGGAGGTGGAGCAGTTCTTC
v_call: TRBV29-1; clone_size: few; j_call: TRBJ1-5; d_call: NA; cdr3_aa: CSVLAVGNQPQHF; cdr3_nt: TGCAGCGTTTTGGCAGTAGGTAATCAGCCCCAGCATTTT
v_call: TRBV15; clone_size: NA; j_call: TRBJ1-4; d_call: NA; cdr3_aa: CATSRGWGETNEKLFF; cdr3_nt: TGTGCCACCAGCAGAGGCTGGGGGGAAACTAATGAAAAACTGTTTTTT
v_call: TRBV28; clone_size: NA; j_call: TRBJ2-1; d_call: NA; cdr3_aa: CASRQRALLNEQFF; cdr3_nt: TGTGCCTCCCGCCAGCGGGCGTTACTCAATGAGCAGTTCTTC
v_call: TRBV7-3; clone_size: once; j_call: TRBJ2-3; d_call: NA; cdr3_aa: CASSERTSTDTQYF; cdr3_nt: TGTGCCAGCAGCGAGAGGACTAGCACAGATACGCAGTATTTT
v_call: TRBV5-1; clone_size: NA; j_call: TRBJ2-1; d_call: TRBD2; cdr3_aa: CASSPGWTSGFSYNEQFF; cdr3_nt: TGCGCCAGCAGCCCCGGGTGGACTAGCGGCTTCTCCTACAATGAGCAGTTCTTC
v_call: TRBV30; clone_size: once; j_call: TRBJ1-4; d_call: NA; cdr3_aa: CAWNGDTGNEKLFF; cdr3_nt: TGTGCCTGGAACGGGGACACTGGTAATGAAAAACTGTTTTTT
v_call: TRBV6-5; clone_size: NA; j_call: TRBJ1-3; d_call: TRBD1; cdr3_aa: CASRDRGNTIYF; cdr3_nt: TGTGCCAGTAGGGACAGGGGAAACACCATATATTTT